The 6 T cell receptor beta chains given below trace back to one sample, sequenced in a study of identical twins. In TCRdb, the 5' RACE reads were re-called with MiXCR into one record per CDR3 protein. The repertoire holds around 690,000 distinct CDR3 sequences, 21% seen once, with more than 4% in the top ten. This same sample was also part of a study on T cells expressing NK-cell markers.

Sequenced input: PBMCs. All receptors derive from a woman aged 18 to 35 in good health.

V usage is TRBV6-1 and J usage is TRBJ2-1; 8 bases fit TRBD1. The germline CDR1 and CDR2 sequences are MNHNS and SASEGT. This CDR3 comprises 16 residues. V trimming: 5 bases; J trimming: 4 bases; junction bases outside the gene matches: 10. CDR3 loop: CASSTHRDRWYNEQFF. Written as DNA, the CDR3 is TGTGCCAGCAGTACGCACCGGGACAGGTGGTACAATGAGCAGTTCTTC.

The CDR3 sequence: CSARAGPANQPQHF. The DNA for the CDR3 is TGCAGTGCTAGAGCAGGGCCCGCCAATCAGCCCCAGCATTTT. The chain is built from TRBV20-1 and TRBJ1-5; possible D gene TRBD1, 5 bases. Trimming took 1 base from V and 3 from J, leaving 10 bases between them. CDR1 is DFQATT, CDR2 SNEGSKA, per germline (reference sequence). This CDR3 spans 14 amino acids.

The genes are TRBV15 and TRBJ2-3; D unclear. Germline V gene data show CDR1 as LNHNV and CDR2 as YYDKDF (reference sequence). This CDR3 has 16 residues. Trimming removed 0 bases from V and 5 bases from J, with 15 bases in between. The CDR3 sequence is CATSRDWGTRRDTQYF. CDR3 nucleotide sequence: TGTGCCACCAGCAGAGATTGGGGTACAAGGAGAGATACGCAGTATTTT.

The chain is built from TRBV20-1 and TRBJ1-5; 7 bases align to TRBD1. Germline CDR1 is DFQATT and CDR2 is SNEGSKA (reference sequence). This CDR3 spans 14 amino acids. V lost 6 bases and J lost 2; bases outside the gene matches: 7. The CDR3 nucleotides are TGCAGTGCCGCGGACAGGTACGGCAATCAGCCCCAGCATTTT. Its protein is CSAADRYGNQPQHF.

This clonotype has more than one count but fewer than ten. The chain joins TRBV20-1 to TRBJ2-2, with 9 bases that match TRBD2. Unmatched junction bases numbered 6, after V lost 8 bases and J lost 2 bases. The CDR3 contains 14 residues. The germline CDR1 and CDR2 sequences are DFQATT and SNEGSKA (reference sequence). The CDR3 loop is CSTRSGGNTGELFF. CDR3 in DNA: TGCAGTACCCGTAGCGGGGGAAACACCGGGGAGCTGTTTTTT.

This clonotype appeared once. The gene calls are TRBV5-1 and TRBJ2-1, with 9 positions matching TRBD2. Unmatched junction bases numbered 5, after V lost 1 base and J lost 0 bases. CDR1 is SGHRS and CDR2 is YFSETQ in the germline V gene. This CDR3 region has 17 residues. Written as DNA, the CDR3 is TGCGCCAGCAGCTTGTTTCTAGCGGGGAGCTCCTACAATGAGCAGTTCTTC. Its protein is CASSLFLAGSSYNEQFF. Full variable domain (rest looked up from reference TRBV5-1 and TRBJ2-1): KAGVTQTPRYLIKTRGQQVTLSCSPISGHRSVSWYQQTPGQGLQFLFEYFSETQRNKGNFPGRFSGRQFSNSRSEMNVSTLELGDSALYLCASSLFLAGSSYNEQFFGPGTRLTVL.